The next 19 T cell receptor beta chains were all read from a single sample in a study of T-cell reconstitution after alpha-beta-depleted transplantation in children. For TCRbeta, the library was prepared with unique molecular identifiers. TCRdb recomputed calls from the PCR reads with MiXCR, one row per CDR3 protein. This sample has approximately 400,000 distinct CDR3 sequences, with around 15% found just once. The sequencing used PBMCs, mostly from graft donor cells, collected 360 days after TCRalphabeta/CD19-depleted stem cell transplant. The receptor source for this set is a boy in the first two years of life who had a stem cell transplant for Wiskott-Aldrich syndrome, so the T cells may come from the graft donor.

This clonotype turned up a few times. This rearrangement joins TRBV27 to TRBJ1-6; D unclear. V lost 8 bases, J lost 8 bases, and 19 bases lay in between. The CDR3 is made up of 15 amino acids. Germline V gene lookup returns CDR1 MNHEY and CDR2 SMNVEV (reference sequence). The CDR3 DNA is TGTGCCAGCGGGGAGGACCACGAGGGAGATTCACCCCTCCACTTT. This gives the protein CASGEDHEGDSPLHF.

The sample holds many counts of this clonotype. This rearrangement joins TRBV5-1 to TRBJ2-5, with unresolved D. Germline CDR1 and CDR2: SGHRS and YFSETQ. The V and J ends lost 2 bases and 4 bases respectively, with 6 bases between them. This CDR3 contains 12 residues. The CDR3 spells CASSFGIETQYF. The CDR3 nucleotides read TGCGCCAGCAGCTTCGGTATAGAGACCCAGTACTTC.

The rearrangement uses TRBV12-5 and TRBJ2-1; D not certain. Trimming removed 6 bases from V and 3 bases from J, with 3 bases in between. Per the germline V gene, CDR1 is LGHNT and CDR2 is FRNRAP. CDR3 length: 11 amino acids. CDR3 sequence: CASGFYNEQFF. The CDR3 bases are TGTGCTAGTGGATTCTACAATGAGCAGTTCTTC.

This chain connects TRBV10-2 to TRBJ2-1; a weak D match, TRBD2 (6 bases). CDR1 is WSHSY and CDR2 is SAAADI in the germline V gene. V dropped 6 bases and J dropped 0 bases, with 15 bases sitting between them. This CDR3 region has 16 residues. CDR3 sequence (DNA): TGCGCCAGCAGAGGGACTTCTTCCTCCTCCTACAATGAGCAGTTCTTC. This translates into CASRGTSSSSYNEQFF.

V and J are TRBV24-1 and TRBJ2-1; D perhaps matches TRBD2 (5 bases). The CDR3 runs to 14 residues. Germline V gives CDR1 KGHDR, CDR2 SFDVKD. Between the trimmed V and J ends, which lost 3 bases and 10 bases, there was a span of 15 bases. The chain's CDR3 is CATSDRLSFREQFF. The CDR3 coding sequence is TGTGCCACCAGTGATCGACTATCCTTTCGAGAGCAGTTCTTC.

This clonotype has a handful of counts. The V and J genes are TRBV11-2 and TRBJ2-7, with D possibly matching TRBD2 (6 bases). Germline-derived CDR1 and CDR2 are SGHAT and FQNNGV. V was trimmed by 2 bases and J by 5 bases, leaving 16 bases between them. The CDR3 contains 15 residues. CDR3 region: CASSLRGWEFDEQYF. The CDR3, as DNA: TGTGCCAGCAGCTTACGGGGGTGGGAGTTCGACGAGCAGTACTTC.

This clonotype occurred a few times. The genes are TRBV11-2 and TRBJ2-1; D perhaps matches TRBD1 (6 bases). Trimming left V 5 bases short and J 4 bases short, with 15 bases between. The CDR3 covers 15 residues. The germline gives CDR1 SGHAT, CDR2 FQNNGV. The CDR3 DNA is TGTGCCAGCAGCGAGGGGGTCCTCAAATACAATGAGCAGTTCTTC. Amino acid sequence: CASSEGVLKYNEQFF.

The V call is TRBV24-1, the J call TRBJ1-2; TRBD1 matches 8 bases. The CDR3 has 11 residues. V trimming: 6 bases; J trimming: 10 bases; junction bases outside the gene matches: 3. Germline V gene lookup returns CDR1 KGHDR and CDR2 SFDVKD. CDR3 sequence (DNA): TGTGCCACCAGTACGGACAGGGCCTACACCTTC. Translating it yields CATSTDRAYTF.

This clonotype was seen a few times. The V and J genes are TRBV5-4 and TRBJ2-1; tentatively, D is TRBD1 or TRBD2 (6 bases each). The germline V gene has CDR1 SGHNT and CDR2 YYREEE (reference sequence). V was clipped by 1 base and J by 4 bases, with 15 bases between them. The CDR3 is 16 amino acids. The CDR3 sequence is CASSLNREVSYNEQFF. The CDR3 DNA reads TGTGCCAGCAGCTTGAACAGGGAGGTTTCTTACAATGAGCAGTTCTTC. Full variable domain (rest looked up from reference TRBV5-4 and TRBJ2-1): ETGVTQSPTHLIKTRGQQVTLRCSSQSGHNTVSWYQQALGQGPQFIFQYYREEENGRGNFPPRFSGLQFPNYSSELNVNALELDDSALYLCASSLNREVSYNEQFFGPGTRLTVL.

V and J are TRBV20-1 and TRBJ1-2, with D maybe TRBD1 (6 bases). Per germline, CDR1 DFQATT and CDR2 SNEGSKA (reference sequence). CDR3 length: 13 amino acids. Trimming took off 3 bases at V and 4 bases at J, with 12 bases between the two ends. The CDR3 nucleotides read TGCAGTGCTAGGGGGGCTAAGCCCTATGGCTACACCTTC. Protein sequence: CSARGAKPYGYTF.

This clonotype has more than one count but fewer than ten. This rearrangement joins TRBV5-1 to TRBJ1-1; a possible D gene is TRBD1 (5 bases). V shed 4 bases and J shed 1 base, with 14 bases lying between them. Germline values: CDR1 SGHRS, CDR2 YFSETQ. This CDR3 has 15 residues. The DNA for the CDR3 is TGCGCCAGCAGCCCGGGGCCAGGTCGGAACACTGAAGCTTTCTTT. Its protein is CASSPGPGRNTEAFF.

This rearrangement joins TRBV6-2 or TRBV6-3 to TRBJ2-1, with D perhaps assigned TRBD1 or TRBD2 (5 bases each). The CDR3 is made up of 16 amino acids. V dropped 7 bases and J dropped 9 bases, with 25 bases sitting between them. Germline V gene sequence: CDR1 MNHEY, CDR2 SVGEGT. CDR3 sequence reads: CASTTRERSGVGEQFF. CDR3 DNA sequence: TGTGCCAGCACCACCAGGGAGAGGAGTGGGGTGGGTGAGCAGTTCTTC.

This clonotype was counted between two and nine times. The chain is built from TRBV4-1 and TRBJ2-7; 8 bases are shared with TRBD1. Trimming removed 2 bases from V and 4 bases from J; junction bases left unmatched: 13. Germline CDR1 reads MGHRA; CDR2 reads YSYEKL. The CDR3 contains 17 residues. The CDR3 DNA reads TGCGCCAGCAGCCAATTTAGGAGGACAGGGCAAGCGTACGAGCAGTACTTC. It codes for CASSQFRRTGQAYEQYF.

This sequence joins TRBV20-1 and TRBJ2-1; D remains ambiguous. The CDR3 spans 12 residues. V lost 2 bases, J lost 5 bases, and 7 bases lay in between. Germline CDR1 and CDR2: DFQATT and SNEGSKA (reference sequence). The CDR3 DNA is TGCAGTGCTAGACTTATAAACAATGAGCAGTTCTTC. Encoded protein: CSARLINNEQFF.

There are a few counts of this clonotype. The chain employs TRBV6-5 and TRBJ2-5; D uncertain. The CDR3 length is 18 residues. Germline V gives CDR1 MNHEY, CDR2 SVGAGI. V dropped 2 bases and J dropped 3 bases, with 22 bases sitting between them. The CDR3: CASSYPPFRRRTKETQYF. The CDR3, as DNA: TGTGCCAGCAGTTACCCTCCGTTTAGGCGGCGAACTAAAGAGACCCAGTACTTC.

This clonotype occurred a few times. V is TRBV29-1 and J is TRBJ2-7; 14 positions match TRBD2. The CDR3 contains 16 residues. The germline V gene encodes CDR1 SQVTM and CDR2 ANQGSEA. V trimming: 4 bases; J trimming: 1 base; junction bases outside the gene matches: 6. The CDR3 here is CSVAGTSGRVSYEQYF. In nucleotides, the CDR3 is TGCAGCGTTGCCGGGACTAGCGGGAGAGTTTCCTACGAGCAGTACTTC.

The chain has TRBV6-5 and TRBJ2-1; TRBD2 matches 12 bases. Germline assignment: CDR1 MNHEY and CDR2 SVGAGI. V was pared by 2 bases and J by 7 bases, with 3 bases of the junction left unmatched. The CDR3 consists of 15 residues. CDR3: CASSYLAGGPNEQFF. The CDR3 coding sequence is TGTGCCAGCAGTTACCTAGCGGGGGGGCCTAATGAGCAGTTCTTC.

The CDR3 region is CASSQDGTGNEQFF. CDR3 DNA: TGCGCCAGCAGCCAAGACGGGACGGGCAATGAGCAGTTCTTC. The chain uses TRBV4-3 and TRBJ2-1, with D perhaps being TRBD1 or TRBD2 (5 bases each). Trimming pared 0 bases from V and 6 bases from J, leaving 9 bases between. The CDR3 totals 14 residues. In germline, CDR1 is LGHNA, CDR2 YSLEER.

This clonotype has a single count. CDR3 sequence: CASMVGSSYNSPLHF. CDR3 DNA sequence: TGTGCCAGCATGGTAGGGAGCTCCTATAATTCACCCCTCCACTTT. The rearrangement links TRBV6-1 to TRBJ1-6; no definite D call. Germline assignment: CDR1 MNHNS and CDR2 SASEGT. Trimming pared 7 bases from V and 0 bases from J, leaving 10 bases between. The CDR3 has 15 residues.